The 24 T cell receptor beta chains reported below all come from one sample, sequenced in a study of cytomegalovirus exposure and HLA in healthy donors. 13 Jbeta primers and 60 Vbeta primers were used for the PCR. Method: immunoSEQ multiplex PCR; TCRdb's copy keeps in-frame clones and lacks some. The table has approximately 99,000 clones, around 80% seen once; the top ten hold about 5.5%. Sequencing was performed on PBMCs. The origin of the receptors is a man aged 35 to 55 in good health and CMV-seropositive.

The CDR3, as DNA: TGTGCCAGCAGCCCACAAAACAACTATGGCTACACCTTC. This sequence encodes CASSPQNNYGYTF. V gene TRBV7-9 combines with J gene TRBJ1-2, with D unresolved. The V gene lost 5 bases and the J gene lost 2 bases, with 9 bases spanning the gap. This CDR3 is built from 13 residues. Germline CDR1 SEHNR, CDR2 FQNEAQ (reference sequence).

This clone was recorded only once. J is TRBJ1-1 and V is TRBV9, with D possibly TRBD1 on 5 matching bases. The germline CDR1 and CDR2 sequences are SGDLS and YYNGEE. V shed 0 bases and J shed 0 bases, with 9 bases lying between them. The CDR3 is 15 amino acids. The DNA for the CDR3 is TGTGCCAGCAGCGTAGTTGACAGCATGAACACTGAAGCTTTCTTT. This gives the protein CASSVVDSMNTEAFF. The full variable domain, completed using reference TRBV9 and TRBJ1-1, is DSGVTQTPKHLITATGQRVTLRCSPRSGDLSVYWYQQSLDQGLQFLIQYYNGEERAKGNILERFSAQQFPDLHSELNLSSLELGDSALYFCASSVVDSMNTEAFFGQGTRLTVV.

The V gene is TRBV28, the J gene TRBJ2-1, with TRBD2 matching over 10 bases. With V trimmed by 4 bases and J by 1 base, 4 bases remained unmatched. This CDR3 contains 16 residues. From germline, CDR1 is MDHEN and CDR2 SYDVKM. DNA for the CDR3: TGTGCCAGCAGTTCGGCTAGCGGGAGATCCTACAATGAGCAGTTCTTC. As protein: CASSSASGRSYNEQFF.

The rearrangement uses TRBV5-1 and TRBJ2-7, with 8 nucleotides matching TRBD1. Trimming cost V 0 bases and J 4 bases; bases outside gene matches: 6. The V gene's germline CDR1 is SGHRS and CDR2 YFSETQ. CDR3 length: 15 residues. CDR3 in amino acids: CASSLGQGATYEQYF. The CDR3, as DNA: TGCGCCAGCAGCTTGGGGCAGGGGGCTACATACGAGCAGTACTTC.

The chain is built from TRBV29-1 and TRBJ2-7, with 8 positions matching TRBD1. Germline values: CDR1 SQVTM, CDR2 ANQGSEA. V was clipped by 7 bases and J by 3 bases; unmatched bases: 11. This CDR3 has 14 amino acids. CDR3 region: CSGFDRGPVYEQYF. The CDR3 region has the DNA TGCAGCGGCTTCGACAGGGGTCCCGTCTACGAGCAGTACTTC.

The chain couples TRBV21-1 to TRBJ2-7; the listed D gene, TRBD2, was not tested against the DNA. TRBV21-1 is a pseudogene locus. This CDR3 has 18 residues. For the CDR3, the DNA is TGTGCCAGCAGCAAATCCCCTAGCGGGGGGCCCGTAGCCTACGAGCAGTACTTC. Translated, it gives CASSKSPSGGPVAYEQYF.

This clone was seen more than once but under ten times. J is TRBJ2-7 and V is TRBV6-1; a weak D match, TRBD1 (6 bases). V was pared by 0 bases and J by 0 bases, with 12 bases between. This CDR3 region has 16 residues. CDR1 and CDR2 from the germline V gene are MNHNS and SASEGT. CDR3 coding DNA: TGTGCCAGCAGTGAAGCGGGTCAACAGGGCTCCTACGAGCAGTACTTC. Encoded protein: CASSEAGQQGSYEQYF.

The chain carries TRBV4-2 and TRBJ1-3; tentative D call: TRBD1 (5 bases). The CDR3 runs to 16 residues. Germline V CDR1 and CDR2: LGHNA, YNFKEQ. V lost 0 bases and J 1 base, leaving 10 bases between the germline ends. CDR3 sequence: CASSQEAGVSGNTIYF. Written as DNA, the CDR3 is TGTGCCAGCAGCCAAGAAGCGGGGGTATCTGGAAACACCATATATTTT.

Only a few counts were recorded for this clone. The V gene is TRBV7-9, the J gene TRBJ2-7, with 10 nucleotides matching TRBD2. Losses at the gene ends were 7 bases for V and 6 bases for J; bases not matched to a gene: 18. Germline V gene data show CDR1 as SEHNR and CDR2 as FQNEAQ (reference sequence). This CDR3 is 17 amino acids long. The CDR3 reads CASNPSPLGSGRSEQYF. DNA for the CDR3: TGTGCCAGCAACCCTTCCCCTCTTGGTAGCGGGAGGAGCGAGCAGTACTTC.

The chain's CDR3 is CASSQSTVANYGYTF. The CDR3, as DNA: TGTGCCAGCTCACAAAGCACCGTGGCTAACTATGGCTACACCTTC. The chain recombines TRBV18 with TRBJ1-2; D is uncertain. The CDR3 covers 15 residues. The germline CDR1 and CDR2 sequences are KGHSH and LQKENI. Trimming pared 4 bases from V and 0 bases from J, leaving 12 bases between.

V and J are TRBV9 and TRBJ2-7; 14 bases match TRBD2. Germline V gene data show CDR1 as SGDLS and CDR2 as YYNGEE. V was pared by 4 bases and J by 7 bases, with 7 bases of the junction left unmatched. This CDR3 has 15 amino acids. This CDR3 reads CASSPEGLAGVEQYF. The CDR3 region has the DNA TGTGCCAGCAGCCCGGAGGGACTAGCGGGGGTTGAGCAGTACTTC.

This chain links TRBV5-6 with TRBJ1-4; possible D gene TRBD1, 6 bases. This CDR3 comprises 13 residues. With 2 bases removed from V and 11 bases from J, the gap between germline ends came to 13 bases. The germline V gene encodes CDR1 SGHDT and CDR2 YYEEEE. The CDR3 sequence is CASSFAQGKKLFF. The DNA of the CDR3 is TGTGCCAGCAGCTTCGCCCAGGGGAAGAAACTGTTTTTT.

This clone showed up just once. The chain recombines TRBV10-3 with TRBJ2-3; perhaps TRBD1 as D (5 bases). This CDR3 region has 13 residues. Germline CDR1 is ENHRY and CDR2 is SYGVKD. V gave up 10 bases and J gave up 0 bases, with 11 bases separating them. The CDR3 DNA reads as TGTGCCAGCAGACAGCCTAGCACAGATACGCAGTATTTT. Encoded protein: CASRQPSTDTQYF.

V and J are TRBV7-3 and TRBJ2-3, with TRBD2 as a possible D gene (7 bases). The V gene's germline CDR1 is SGHTA and CDR2 FQGTGA. V gave up 8 bases and J gave up 4 bases, with 16 bases separating them. The CDR3 totals 14 residues. For the CDR3, the DNA is TGTGCCAGCTCTGGGGCGGGGGCCGCAGATACGCAGTATTTT. This gives the protein CASSGAGAADTQYF.

The genes are TRBV7-2 and TRBJ1-2; D uncertain. There are 14 residues in the CDR3. Trimming stripped 5 bases from V and 2 bases from J, with 12 bases between. Germline CDR1 SGHTA, CDR2 FQGNSA. The CDR3 protein is CASSPSAGNYGYTF. The CDR3 DNA sequence: TGTGCCAGCAGCCCTAGTGCGGGGAACTATGGCTACACCTTC. Variable domain in full (rest from reference TRBV7-2 and TRBJ1-2): GAGVSQSPSNKVTEKGKDVELRCDPISGHTALYWYRQSLGQGLEFLIYFQGNSAPDKSGLPSDRFSAERTGGSVSTLTIQRTQQEDSAVYLCASSPSAGNYGYTFGSGTRLTVV.

The chain couples TRBV10-3 to TRBJ1-2; 8 nucleotides agree with TRBD1. With 2 bases clipped from V and 1 base from J, the junction kept 3 bases outside the gene matches. The CDR3 runs to 15 residues. Germline values: CDR1 ENHRY, CDR2 SYGVKD. The CDR3 region is CAISETGGINYGYTF. As DNA, the CDR3 is TGTGCCATCAGTGAGACAGGGGGAATTAACTATGGCTACACCTTC.

The rearrangement links TRBV2 to TRBJ1-3, with D perhaps TRBD1 (5 bases). From germline, CDR1 is SNHLY and CDR2 FYNNEI. CDR3 length: 16 amino acids. Trimming stripped 5 bases from V and 1 base from J, with 15 bases between. The CDR3 DNA sequence: TGTGCCAGCAGTCCCCTTACAGGATTTTCTGGAAACACCATATATTTT. Amino acids: CASSPLTGFSGNTIYF.

This sequence joins TRBV27 and TRBJ2-1; 14 nucleotides agree with TRBD2. Germline V gene sequence: CDR1 MNHEY, CDR2 SMNVEV (reference sequence). There are 18 residues in the CDR3. V lost 6 bases and J lost 1; bases outside the gene matches: 8. The CDR3 reads CASRGLAGVLGSYNEQFF. In DNA, the CDR3 is TGTGCCAGCAGGGGACTAGCGGGAGTTTTGGGTTCCTACAATGAGCAGTTCTTC.

The CDR3 coding sequence is TGTGCCAGCAGCCCTTGGACAGGGGGCTCCTACGAGCAGTACTTC. Residues: CASSPWTGGSYEQYF. The rearrangement uses TRBV7-6 and TRBJ2-7; TRBD1 agrees at 10 bases. This CDR3 is built from 15 residues. V lost 5 bases to trimming and J lost 0 bases; unmatched junction nucleotides: 4. Germline CDR1 and CDR2: SGHVS and FNYEAQ.

The V and J genes are TRBV2 and TRBJ2-5, with D uncertain. Germline CDR1 is SNHLY and CDR2 is FYNNEI. The CDR3 is 11 amino acids. Between the trimmed V and J ends, which lost 7 bases and 5 bases, there was a span of 8 bases. Here the CDR3 reads CASTGQETQYF. CDR3 nucleotides: TGTGCCAGCACGGGTCAGGAGACCCAGTACTTC.

The V call is TRBV7-8, the J call TRBJ1-4; a weak D match, TRBD1 (5 bases). The V end lost 5 bases, the J end lost 7 bases, and 23 bases lay between the germline ends. The CDR3 has 17 amino acids. Germline lookup yields CDR1 SGHVS and CDR2 FQNEAQ. CDR3 nucleotides: TGTGCCAGCAGCCCAATACAGGAGTACATTTATCCTGAAAAACTGTTTTTT. Residues: CASSPIQEYIYPEKLFF. The full variable domain, with the rest looked up from reference TRBV7-8 and TRBJ1-4, is GAGVSQSPRYKVAKRGQDVALRCDPISGHVSLFWYQQALGQGPEFLTYFQNEAQLDKSGLPSDRFFAERPEGSVSTLKIQRTQQEDSAVYLCASSPIQEYIYPEKLFFGSGTQLSVL.

This chain joins TRBV7-2 and TRBJ2-7; possibly TRBD2 for D (6 bases). Trimming cost V 1 base and J 6 bases, with 16 bases left between them. The germline CDR1 and CDR2 sequences are SGHTA and FQGNSA. The CDR3 totals 15 residues. This chain's CDR3 is CASSLGWGVRSEQYF. In DNA, the CDR3 is TGTGCCAGCAGCTTAGGTTGGGGGGTCCGGAGCGAGCAGTACTTC.

The chain uses TRBV27 and TRBJ2-6, with D maybe TRBD2 (5 bases). CDR1 and CDR2 (germline): MNHEY, SMNVEV (reference sequence). This CDR3 contains 15 residues. V shed 2 bases and J shed 1 base, with 6 bases lying between them. The CDR3 nucleotides are TGTGCCAGCAGTTTAGGGAGATCTGGGGCCAACGTCCTGACTTTC. It is translated as CASSLGRSGANVLTF.

The V and J genes are TRBV5-5 and TRBJ1-1; TRBD1 aligns across 9 bases. Per the germline V gene, CDR1 is SGHKS and CDR2 is YYEKEE (reference sequence). This CDR3 region has 14 residues. The ends lost 3 bases at V and 1 base at J; junction bases unmatched: 1. CDR3 bases: TGTGCCAGCAGCTGGGGACAGGGGAACACTGAAGCTTTCTTT. It is translated as CASSWGQGNTEAFF. Combining the CDR3 with reference TRBV5-5 and TRBJ1-1 gives the whole variable domain DAGVTQSPTHLIKTRGQQVTLRCSPISGHKSVSWYQQVLGQGPQFIFQYYEKEERGRGNFPDRFSARQFPNYSSELNVNALLLGDSALYLCASSWGQGNTEAFFGQGTRLTVV.